The present T cell receptor (beta chain) was sequenced within a study of T cells after somatic rescue of genetic block. Method: immunoSEQ multiplex PCR; TCRdb's copy keeps in-frame clones and lacks some. The table has 13,000 or so clones, roughly two thirds seen once. The TCR was taken from a boy younger than 18. The sequencing sample was made of peripheral blood mononuclear cells (PBMCs).

The CDR3 DNA is TGCAGCGTTGCCGGGACACTTATTGAGTACTTC. Translation gives CSVAGTLIEYF. The rearrangement links TRBV29-1 to TRBJ2-5, with a weak D call TRBD1 (6 bases). The CDR3 loop spans 11 amino acids. Deletions cut 4 bases from V and 12 bases from J, with 15 bases between. CDR1 and CDR2 (germline): SQVTM, ANQGSEA.